Below are 2 T cell receptor beta chains sequenced from a single sample in a study of T cells in localized non-small cell lung cancer. Profiled with immunoSEQ multiplex PCR; TCRdb holds only in-frame clones, not every one. Here the sample spans some 20,000 clones, about nine tenths being singletons. Source: peripheral blood, taken before any cancer treatment. The receptors come from a woman between 35 and 75 years old with stage I lung adenocarcinoma.

The genes are TRBV27 and TRBJ2-5; maybe TRBD1 (6 bases). Germline CDR1 is MNHEY and CDR2 is SMNVEV (reference sequence). V lost 5 bases, J lost 5 bases, and 15 bases lay in between. The CDR3 is 14 residues long. CDR3 region: CASSSSLRGETQYF. CDR3 coding DNA: TGTGCCAGCAGTAGTTCTCTAAGGGGGGAGACCCAGTACTTC.

The genes are TRBV5-1 and TRBJ1-4; tentatively, D is TRBD1 (5 bases). CDR3 length: 13 residues. V was trimmed by 2 bases and J by 8 bases, leaving 10 bases between them. In germline, CDR1 is SGHRS, CDR2 YFSETQ. In DNA, the CDR3 is TGCGCCAGCAGCTTCTCCTCAGGGGAAAAACTGTTTTTT. It is translated as CASSFSSGEKLFF.